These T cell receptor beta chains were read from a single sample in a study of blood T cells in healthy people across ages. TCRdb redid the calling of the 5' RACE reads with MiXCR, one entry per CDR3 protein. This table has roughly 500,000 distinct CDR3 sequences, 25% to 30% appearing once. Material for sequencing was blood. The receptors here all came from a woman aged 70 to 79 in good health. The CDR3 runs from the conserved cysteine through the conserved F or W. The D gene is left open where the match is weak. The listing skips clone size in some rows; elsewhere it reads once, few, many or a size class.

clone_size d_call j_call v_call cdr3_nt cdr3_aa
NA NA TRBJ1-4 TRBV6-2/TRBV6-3 TGTACCAGCAGTCCACAGGGAGGCGAAAAACTGTTTTTT CTSSPQGGEKLFF
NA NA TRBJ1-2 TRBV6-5 TGTGCCAGCAGTTACATGCGGGCAGCTAACTATGGCTACACCTTC CASSYMRAANYGYTF
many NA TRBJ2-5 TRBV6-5 TGTGCCAGCAGTTACTCGCCGACGGCCCAAGAGACCCAGTACTTC CASSYSPTAQETQYF
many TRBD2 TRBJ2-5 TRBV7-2 TGTGCCAGCAGCTTAGGGACTAGCGGAGGGGAGACCCAGTACTTC CASSLGTSGGETQYF
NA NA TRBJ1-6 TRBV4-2 TGTGCCAGCAGCCAGGCTCGGGGGAGAAATTCACCCCTCCACTTT CASSQARGRNSPLHF
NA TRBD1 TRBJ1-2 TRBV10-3 TGTGCCACCACAGGGGGTGCCACCTCTAACTATGGCTACACCTTC CATTGGATSNYGYTF
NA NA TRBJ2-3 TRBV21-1 TGTGCCAGCAGCAAAGAAAAGACTAGCGGGGCGGCGGCAGATACGCAGTATTTT CASSKEKTSGAAADTQYF
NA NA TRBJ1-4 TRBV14 TGTGCCAGCAGCCGGCGGGGCTTGACTGAAAAACTGTTTTTT CASSRRGLTEKLFF
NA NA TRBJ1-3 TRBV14 TGTGCCAGCAGCCGGGTATCGGGAGGCGGAAACACCATATATTTT CASSRVSGGGNTIYF
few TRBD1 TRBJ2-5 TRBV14 TGTGCCAGCAGCCGTAAAAGGGGACAGGGTGGCCAAGAGACCCAGTACTTC CASSRKRGQGGQETQYF
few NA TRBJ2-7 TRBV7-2 TGTGCCAGCAGCTTCACCCACTTCTACGAGCAGTACTTC CASSFTHFYEQYF
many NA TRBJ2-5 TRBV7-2 TGTGCCAGCAGCCCCGCGCGGGTCCAAGAGACCCAGTACTTC CASSPARVQETQYF
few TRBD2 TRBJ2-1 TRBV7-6 TGTGCCAGCAGCCCACAGTCCCGACTAGCGGGGGCCTACAATGAGCAGTTCTTC CASSPQSRLAGAYNEQFF
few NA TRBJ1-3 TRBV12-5 TGTGCTAGCGGGCTTCCTGGAAACACCACATATTTT CASGLPGNTTYF
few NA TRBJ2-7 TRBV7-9 TGTGCAGTAGAGGGGGCCTACGAGCAGTACTTC CAVEGAYEQYF
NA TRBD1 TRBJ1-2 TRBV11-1 TGTGCCAGCAGCTCCCAGGGGGATCTTGGCTACACCTTC CASSSQGDLGYTF
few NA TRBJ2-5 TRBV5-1 TGCGCCAGCAGCTTGGTGGACGCCCAAGAGACCCAGTACTTC CASSLVDAQETQYF
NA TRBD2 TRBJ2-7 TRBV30 TGTGCCTGGAATGGTGCGGGGGACTACGAGCAGTACTTC CAWNGAGDYEQYF
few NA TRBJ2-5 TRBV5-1 TGCGCCAGCAGCAGGGGACCTCTCCAAGAGACCCAGTACTTC CASSRGPLQETQYF
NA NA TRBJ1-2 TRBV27 TGTGCCAGCAGTGGCCGGGCCCTAGGAAACTATGGCTACACCTTC CASSGRALGNYGYTF
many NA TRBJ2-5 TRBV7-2 TGTGCCAGCAGCTTAGCGGGGATCCAAGAGACCCAGTACTTC CASSLAGIQETQYF
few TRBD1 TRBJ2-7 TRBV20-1 TGCAGTGCGCCCGACAGGGCTAGGGGGTACGAGCAGTACTTC CSAPDRARGYEQYF
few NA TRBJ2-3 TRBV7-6 TGTGCCAGCAGCGCGGGCACAGATACGCAGTATTTT CASSAGTDTQYF
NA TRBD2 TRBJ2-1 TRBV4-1 TGCGCCAGCAGCCATGGGGCGGGGGGGGCCAATGAGCAGTTCTTC CASSHGAGGANEQFF
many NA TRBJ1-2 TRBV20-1 TGCAGTGCTAGAGATGAAGTAACGAGCTATGGCTACACCTTC CSARDEVTSYGYTF
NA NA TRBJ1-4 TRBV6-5 TGTGCCAGCAGAGACGGTAACAATGAAAAACTGTTTTTT CASRDGNNEKLFF
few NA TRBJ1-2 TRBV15 TGTGCCACCAGCAGTTCGACTACTTCAGGCTATGGCTACACCTTC CATSSSTTSGYGYTF
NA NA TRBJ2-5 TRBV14 TGTGCCAGCAGCCAAGTAACAGGGCTGGGGACCCAGTACTTC CASSQVTGLGTQYF
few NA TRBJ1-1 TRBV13 TGTGCCAGCACCCCGATCAGGACCCGGGGCGGGATGAACACTGAAGCTTTCTTT CASTPIRTRGGMNTEAFF
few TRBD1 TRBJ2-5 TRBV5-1 TGCGCCAGCAGCTTGGGACAGGGTCTGGGGGAGACCCAGTACTTC CASSLGQGLGETQYF
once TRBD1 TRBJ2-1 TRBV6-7 TGTGCCAGCAGTTACTCGCCGGGACAGCTATCCTACAATGAGCAGTTCTTC CASSYSPGQLSYNEQFF
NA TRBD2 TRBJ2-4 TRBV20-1 TGCAGTGCTAGATCAGGGACTAGCGGCAAAAACATTCAGTACTTC CSARSGTSGKNIQYF
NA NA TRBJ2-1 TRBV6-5 TGTGCCAGCAGTTATCGGGGGACGAACTACAATGAGCAGTTCTTC CASSYRGTNYNEQFF
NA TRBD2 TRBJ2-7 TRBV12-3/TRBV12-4 TGTGCCAGCAATCCGGGACTAGGGTCTGACGAGCAGTACTTC CASNPGLGSDEQYF
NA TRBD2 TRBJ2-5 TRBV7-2 TGTGCCAGCACCAAGCGGGGGGGCCGAGAGACCCAGTACTTC CASTKRGGRETQYF
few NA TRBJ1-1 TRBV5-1 TGCGCCAGCAGCTTCATTGACAGAATGAACACTGAAGCTTTCTTT CASSFIDRMNTEAFF
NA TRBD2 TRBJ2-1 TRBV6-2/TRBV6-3 TGTGCCAGCTCCGATCCGGGACTAGTTGAGCAGTTCTTC CASSDPGLVEQFF
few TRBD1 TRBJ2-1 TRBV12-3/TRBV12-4 TGTGCCAGCAATATAGCGAGGGGGCTTTACAATGAGCAGTTCTTC CASNIARGLYNEQFF
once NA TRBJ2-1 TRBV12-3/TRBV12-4 TGTGCCAGCAGTTTACACGGACAGAGCTCCTACAATGAGCAGTTCTTC CASSLHGQSSYNEQFF
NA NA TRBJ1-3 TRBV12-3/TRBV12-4 TGTGCCAGCAGGGGAGACAGGTCCGGAAACACCATATATTTT CASRGDRSGNTIYF
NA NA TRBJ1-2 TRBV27 TGTGCCAGCAGTTTATCCCGGGATTTCTATGGCTACACCTTC CASSLSRDFYGYTF
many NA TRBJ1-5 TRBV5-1 TGCGCCAGCAGCTTTGAGGGGGACCCGAATCAGCCCCAGCATTTT CASSFEGDPNQPQHF
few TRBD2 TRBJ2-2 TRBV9 TGTGCCAGCAGCGTCGGACTAGCGGGGGAGTCGAACACCGGGGAGCTGTTTTTT CASSVGLAGESNTGELFF
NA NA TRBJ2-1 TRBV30 TGTGCCTGGAGTTGGCGGGGAAACAATGAGCAGTTCTTC CAWSWRGNNEQFF
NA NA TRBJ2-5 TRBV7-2 TGTGCCAGCAGCTTACTGGGCAGAGGGTCCCAGTACTTC CASSLLGRGSQYF
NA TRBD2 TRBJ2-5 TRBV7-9 TGTGCCAGCAGCAGGGGACTAGCGATGAGAGAGACCCAGTACTTC CASSRGLAMRETQYF
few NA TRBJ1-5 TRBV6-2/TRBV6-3 TGTGCCAGCAGTCTTTCCGGTCCCGTTTATCAGCCCCAGCATTTT CASSLSGPVYQPQHF
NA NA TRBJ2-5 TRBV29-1 TGCAGCGTCGACAATACACAAGAGACCCAGTACTTC CSVDNTQETQYF
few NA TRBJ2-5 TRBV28 TGTGCCAGCAGTTTGATGTCCCAGGTCAAGACCCAGTACTTC CASSLMSQVKTQYF
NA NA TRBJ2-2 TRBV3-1 TGTGCCAGCAGCCAAGGGTTAACCACGAACACCGGGGAGCTGTTTTTT CASSQGLTTNTGELFF
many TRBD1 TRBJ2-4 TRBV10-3 TGTGCCATCAGTCCGGACAGGGGAGGCAAACTAGCCAAAAACATTCAGTACTTC CAISPDRGGKLAKNIQYF
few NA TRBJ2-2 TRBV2 TGTGCCAGCAGAGCTACGACAGAGGCACTCGGGGAGCTGTTTTTT CASRATTEALGELFF
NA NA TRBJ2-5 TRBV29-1 TGCAGCGTTGAAGGTTTAACACGGTACCAAGAGACCCAGTACTTC CSVEGLTRYQETQYF